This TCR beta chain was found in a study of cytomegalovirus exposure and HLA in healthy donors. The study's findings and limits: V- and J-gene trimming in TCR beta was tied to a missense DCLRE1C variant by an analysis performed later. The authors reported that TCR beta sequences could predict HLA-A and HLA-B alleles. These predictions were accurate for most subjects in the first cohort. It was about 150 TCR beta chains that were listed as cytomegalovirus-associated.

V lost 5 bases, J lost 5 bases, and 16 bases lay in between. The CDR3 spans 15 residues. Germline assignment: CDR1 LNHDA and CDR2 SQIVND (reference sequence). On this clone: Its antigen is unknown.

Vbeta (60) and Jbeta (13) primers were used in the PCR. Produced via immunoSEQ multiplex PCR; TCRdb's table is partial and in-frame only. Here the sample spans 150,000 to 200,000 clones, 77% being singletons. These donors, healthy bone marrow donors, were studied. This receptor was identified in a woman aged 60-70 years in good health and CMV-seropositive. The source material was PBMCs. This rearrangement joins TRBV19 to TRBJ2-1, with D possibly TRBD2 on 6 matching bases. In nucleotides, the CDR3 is TGTGCCAGTAGTCTATCCGGGGGTATCCACAATGAGCAGTTCTTC. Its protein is CASSLSGGIHNEQFF.